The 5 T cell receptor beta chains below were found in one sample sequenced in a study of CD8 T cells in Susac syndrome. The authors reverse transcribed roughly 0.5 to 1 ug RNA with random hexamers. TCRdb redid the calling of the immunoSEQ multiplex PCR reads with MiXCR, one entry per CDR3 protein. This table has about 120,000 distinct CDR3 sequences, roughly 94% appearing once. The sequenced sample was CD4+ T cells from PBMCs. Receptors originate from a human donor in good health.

The DNA for the CDR3 is TGCGCCAGCAGCTTGGCCGGGACAAACCAAGAGACCCAGTACTTC. Translated: CASSLAGTNQETQYF. The chain links TRBV5-1 to TRBJ2-5; D might be TRBD1 (6 bases). The CDR3 spans 15 residues. Per germline, CDR1 SGHRS and CDR2 YFSETQ. V gave up 0 bases and J gave up 0 bases, with 9 bases separating them.

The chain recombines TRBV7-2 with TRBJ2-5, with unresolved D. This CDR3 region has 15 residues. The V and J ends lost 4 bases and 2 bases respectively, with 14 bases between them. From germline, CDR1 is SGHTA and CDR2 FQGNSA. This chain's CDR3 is CASSYAAFTQETQYF. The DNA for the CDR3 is TGTGCCAGCAGCTATGCAGCCTTCACTCAAGAGACCCAGTACTTC.

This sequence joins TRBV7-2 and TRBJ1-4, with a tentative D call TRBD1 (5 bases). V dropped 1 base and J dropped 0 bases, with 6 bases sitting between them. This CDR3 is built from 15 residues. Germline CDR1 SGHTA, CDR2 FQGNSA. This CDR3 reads CASSLVGATNEKLFF. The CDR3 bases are TGTGCCAGCAGCTTAGTAGGGGCAACTAATGAAAAACTGTTTTTT.

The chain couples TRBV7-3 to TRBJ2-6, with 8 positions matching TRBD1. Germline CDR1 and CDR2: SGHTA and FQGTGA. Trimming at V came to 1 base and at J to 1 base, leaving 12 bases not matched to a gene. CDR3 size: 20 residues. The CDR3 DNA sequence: TGTGCCAGCAGCTTAAAACCGTGGACAGGGTCTTTTTCTGGGGCCAACGTCCTGACTTTC. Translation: CASSLKPWTGSFSGANVLTF.

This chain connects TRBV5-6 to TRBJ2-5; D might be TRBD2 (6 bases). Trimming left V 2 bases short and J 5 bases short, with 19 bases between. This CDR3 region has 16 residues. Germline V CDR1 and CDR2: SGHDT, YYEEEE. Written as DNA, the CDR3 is TGTGCCAGCAGCTTACGCTCTCCTCTCCGGGGGGAGACCCAGTACTTC. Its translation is CASSLRSPLRGETQYF.